The clone carrying this T cell receptor beta chain was observed once. The antigen is unknown. The source of the sample is a study of cytomegalovirus exposure and HLA in healthy donors. Findings of the study overall: An analysis was carried out later, and it reportedly showed fewer N-insertions in an Asian-associated ancestry cluster than the approximately 700-donor mean. Within a later analysis, the majority of CMV-associated TCR beta chains appeared HLA-restricted.

The CDR3 is made up of 15 amino acids. The V end was cut by 0 bases, the J end by 2 bases, with 11 bases between. The germline V gene has CDR1 LGHNA and CDR2 YSLEER. Primers included in the PCR were 60 Vbeta and 13 Jbeta primers. The method was immunoSEQ multiplex PCR; TCRdb's version includes in-frame clones alone and lacks a portion of them. The repertoire has more than 200,000 clones, under 90% of them found once; the top ten carry around 1.2%. Sequenced material: PBMCs. The receptor comes from a human donor in good health. The J gene is TRBJ2-7, the V gene TRBV4-3; no definite D call. The CDR3 coding sequence is TGCGCCAGCAGCCAAGAGGCCGAGGTGCCCTACGAGCAGTACTTC. Protein: CASSQEAEVPYEQYF.